The rows below give T cell receptor beta chains drawn from one sample of a study of low-dose radiotherapy and immunotherapy resistance in tumors. TCRdb ran MiXCR on the reads and lists one entry per CDR3 protein. This sample has tens of thousands of distinct CDR3 sequences, with 20% to 25% found just once. The specimen comprised PBMCs, sampled after low-dose radiotherapy plus immunotherapy. Source of these receptors: a female donor with ovarian cancer. The CDR3 runs from the conserved cysteine through the conserved F or W. D genes are given only for firm matches. Size is stated for part of the rows, as once, few or many counts, or as a class when the clone is expanded.

>TRBD1|.|TRBJ1-1|TRBV7-2
CASSYNSEGASKAFF
TGTGCCAGCAGCTACAATTCGGAGGGGGCCTCGAAAGCTTTCTTT
>.|many|TRBJ1-2|TRBV6-1
CASSRQVANYGYTF
TGTGCCAGCAGTAGACAAGTAGCTAACTATGGCTACACCTTC
>.|many|TRBJ2-2|TRBV7-9
CASSLVTGTGEELFF
TGTGCCAGCAGCTTAGTGACGGGAACAGGCGAGGAGCTGTTTTTT
>TRBD2|many|TRBJ2-2|TRBV5-1
CASSLTSGATGELFF
TGTGCCAGCAGCCTCACTAGCGGGGCCACCGGGGAGCTGTTTTTT
>TRBD2|many|TRBJ2-3|TRBV9
CASSPLRFGGAGKGTDTQYF
TGTGCCAGCAGCCCCTTAAGGTTCGGGGGGGCGGGTAAAGGGACAGATACGCAGTATTTT
>TRBD1|many|TRBJ2-6|TRBV6-2/TRBV6-3
CASSYGQAVTGANVLTF
TGTGCCAGCAGTTATGGACAGGCCGTTACTGGGGCCAACGTCCTGACTTTC
>TRBD2|many|TRBJ2-5|TRBV12-3/TRBV12-4
CASSFRREGGTQYF
TGTGCCAGCAGTTTTCGGCGGGAGGGGGGGACCCAGTACTTC
>.|many|TRBJ2-3|TRBV20-1
CSAAGDPRDSDTQYF
TGCAGTGCCGCCGGGGACCCCCGGGACTCCGATACGCAGTATTTT
>.|many|TRBJ2-1|TRBV28
CASTPSGDREQFF
TGTGCCAGCACTCCGTCGGGAGATCGGGAGCAGTTCTTC
>TRBD2|many|TRBJ2-1|TRBV20-1
CSAREGGSGRAVNEQFF
TGCAGTGCTAGAGAAGGTGGTAGCGGGAGGGCCGTGAATGAGCAGTTCTTC
>TRBD1|.|TRBJ2-7|TRBV20-1
CSATWGQELSYEQYF
TGCAGTGCTACTTGGGGACAGGAACTCTCCTACGAGCAGTACTTC
>TRBD2|.|TRBJ2-1|TRBV4-3
CASIQGAGVSNEQFF
TGCGCCAGCATCCAAGGCGCGGGAGTAAGCAATGAGCAGTTCTTC
>.|many|TRBJ2-7|TRBV12-3/TRBV12-4
CASSFGRRYEQYF
TGTGCCAGCAGTTTCGGACGCAGGTACGAGCAGTACTTC
>.|many|TRBJ1-5|TRBV7-6
CASSLGTVDNQPQHF
TGTGCCAGCAGCTTAGGGACAGTGGACAATCAGCCCCAGCATTTT
>TRBD2|many|TRBJ2-2|TRBV6-2/TRBV6-3
CASRPGGGRELFF
TGTGCCAGCAGGCCCGGGGGGGGACGGGAGCTGTTTTTT
>.|medium-sized|TRBJ2-7|TRBV2
CASYDADSYEQYF
TGTGCCAGTTACGACGCGGACTCCTACGAGCAGTACTTC
>.|many|TRBJ2-1|TRBV6-4
CASSPVTRASYNEQFF
TGTGCCAGCAGCCCCGTAACCAGGGCCTCCTACAATGAGCAGTTCTTC